A single sample is the source of the 5 T cell receptor beta chains below, sequenced in a study of blood T cell repertoires in COVID-19. Profiling relied on immunoSEQ multiplex PCR, and the TCRdb table lists in-frame clones only, not all of them. The sample contains approximately 250,000 clones, approximately 86% of which appear only once. The sequenced sample consisted of peripheral blood. Receptors were obtained from a woman aged 55 to 70 with COVID-19, enrolled during active disease.

This chain uses TRBV5-1 with TRBJ2-1; 7 bases fit TRBD2. Germline CDR1 is SGHRS and CDR2 is YFSETQ. The junction had 8 bases not matched to a gene; V was cut back by 3 bases and J by 2 bases. This CDR3 spans 16 amino acids. CDR3 amino acids: CASSWTLAEAYNEQFF. CDR3 DNA sequence: TGCGCCAGCAGCTGGACCCTAGCGGAGGCCTACAATGAGCAGTTCTTC.

This clone appeared many times. This chain connects TRBV2 to TRBJ2-1, with 10 bases fitting TRBD1. J was trimmed by 0 bases and V by 6 bases; bases with no gene match: 14. The germline CDR1 and CDR2 sequences are SNHLY and FYNNEI. The CDR3 runs to 19 residues. The CDR3 reads CASRGRDRGTESSYNEQFF. The DNA for the CDR3 is TGTGCCAGCAGGGGACGGGACAGGGGAACCGAGAGCTCCTACAATGAGCAGTTCTTC.

The rearrangement uses TRBV28 and TRBJ2-3; the D is unclear. CDR1 and CDR2 (germline): MDHEN, SYDVKM. The CDR3 covers 11 residues. V dropped 7 bases and J dropped 2 bases, with 4 bases sitting between them. This CDR3 reads CASTNTDTQYF. The DNA of the CDR3 is TGTGCCAGCACCAACACAGATACGCAGTATTTT.

This clone was detected ten times or more. CDR3 amino acids: CASSLDGSSGNTIYF. The CDR3 DNA is TGTGCCAGCAGCCTTGACGGGAGCTCTGGAAACACCATATATTTT. The chain couples TRBV9 to TRBJ1-3; no clear D gene. This CDR3 spans 15 amino acids. Germline CDR1 reads SGDLS; CDR2 reads YYNGEE. Trimming removed 4 bases from V and 0 bases from J, with 11 bases in between.

This rearrangement joins TRBV24-1 to TRBJ2-7; TRBD1 aligns across 7 bases. The CDR3 length is 14 residues. Germline values: CDR1 KGHDR, CDR2 SFDVKD. With V trimmed by 3 bases and J by 2 bases, 3 bases remained unmatched. The CDR3: CATSDTGDPYEQYF. DNA of the CDR3: TGTGCCACCAGTGATACAGGGGACCCCTACGAGCAGTACTTC.